This entry concerns a single TCR beta chain. In the authors' workflow: The assay estimated nucleated cells by amplifying reference gene primers. This table comes from immunoSEQ multiplex PCR, and its TCRdb copy is limited to in-frame clones, with some not included. The V and J calls and clone size were taken over from that table, and D and trimming were inferred from the DNA. The top ten hold roughly 2.2% of the sample, which has 150,000 to 200,000 clones, 70% to 90% seen once. The sample originates from a study of blood T cell repertoires in COVID-19. Study background: Samples taken during acute and convalescent COVID-19 were collected in the United States, Italy and Spain. PBMCs, B-cell-depleted T cells, or T cells were the source of the cDNA or gDNA that made up the material.

There are 15 residues in the CDR3. CDR1 is SGHTA, CDR2 FQGNSA, per germline. Unmatched junction bases numbered 5, after V lost 4 bases and J lost 5 bases. The receptor's source is a man aged 70-80 years with active or convalescent COVID-19. Sequences were obtained from peripheral blood. The V gene is TRBV7-2, the J gene TRBJ1-5; 10 bases agree with TRBD1. The CDR3 spells CASSSQTGGDQPQHF. CDR3 DNA sequence: TGTGCCAGCAGCTCCCAGACAGGGGGCGATCAGCCCCAGCATTTT.